These 25 T cell receptor beta chains came from one sample sequenced in a study of monozygotic twins with inflammatory bowel disease. Using the 5' RACE reads, TCRdb records one entry per CDR3 protein without DNA. Recorded for this sample: some 200,000 distinct CDR3 sequences. The specimen was blood. The receptors here all came from a human donor with ulcerative colitis or Crohn's disease, or a healthy co-twin of an affected twin (not recorded which).

The chain couples TRBV3-1 to TRBJ1-1. The CDR3 has 14 amino acids. Germline CDR1 reads LGHDT; CDR2 reads YNNKEL (reference sequence). CDR3 loop: CASSQGRQTREAFF. Based on the CDR3 plus reference TRBV3-1 and TRBJ1-1, the full variable domain is DTAVSQTPKYLVTQMGNDKSIKCEQNLGHDTMYWYKQDSKKFLKIMFSYNNKELIINETVPNRFSPKSPDKAHLNLHINSLELGDSAVYFCASSQGRQTREAFFGQGTRLTVV.

This chain connects TRBV12-3 or TRBV12-4 to TRBJ1-2. The CDR3 is 12 residues long. The CDR3 sequence: CASSLGEGGYTF.

V and J are TRBV5-1 and TRBJ2-5. The CDR3 spans 14 residues. Germline V gene sequence: CDR1 SGHRS, CDR2 YFSETQ. CDR3: CASSLKGSTKTQYF.

V and J are TRBV5-1 and TRBJ2-1; absent DNA, TCRdb's TRBD2 call cannot be checked. This CDR3 has 17 residues. Germline CDR1 is SGHRS and CDR2 is YFSETQ. The CDR3 spells CASSLGGLGGGPNEQFF.

This rearrangement joins TRBV11-2 to TRBJ2-1; without DNA, the TCRdb call of TRBD2 cannot be checked. Germline lookup yields CDR1 SGHAT and CDR2 FQNNGV. The CDR3 is 18 residues long. The CDR3: CASSPQSGLAGAYNEQFF.

The chain uses TRBV5-1 and TRBJ1-1; the TCRdb D gene call, TRBD1, has no DNA to confirm it. Germline assignment: CDR1 SGHRS and CDR2 YFSETQ. The CDR3 has 15 residues. The CDR3 is CASSLVGLGTVEAFF.

The chain uses TRBV20-1 and TRBJ1-4; with no DNA, the TCRdb D assignment of TRBD1 cannot be verified. Germline V CDR1 and CDR2: DFQATT, SNEGSKA (reference sequence). The CDR3 has 15 residues. CDR3 sequence: CSARGQTGENEKLFF.

V usage is TRBV7-2 and J usage is TRBJ2-1; the D gene TCRdb calls, TRBD1, cannot be checked with no DNA. Per the germline V gene, CDR1 is SGHTA and CDR2 is FQGNSA. The CDR3 length is 14 residues. CDR3 amino acids: CASSLALQGREQFF.

The chain uses TRBV4-1 and TRBJ2-3. The CDR3 covers 16 residues. Germline lookup yields CDR1 MGHRA and CDR2 YSYEKL. Here the CDR3 reads CASSQLGVSSTDTQYF.

CDR3 amino acids: CASTTTNFQETQYF. The J gene is TRBJ2-5, the V gene TRBV18. CDR3 length: 14 residues. Germline V gene data show CDR1 as KGHSH and CDR2 as LQKENI.

The chain carries TRBV29-1 and TRBJ2-2. The CDR3 is 12 residues long. The germline CDR1 and CDR2 sequences are SQVTM and ANQGSEA. CDR3 loop: CSVDQGTGELFF.

CDR3 residues: CASSGSGPSYEQYF. The chain combines TRBV28 with TRBJ2-7; TCRdb outputs TRBD2, but without DNA this stays unchecked. This CDR3 is built from 14 residues. Germline CDR1 MDHEN, CDR2 SYDVKM.

The chain joins TRBV5-6 to TRBJ2-5. The CDR3 is 13 amino acids. Germline V gene lookup returns CDR1 SGHDT and CDR2 YYEEEE. This CDR3 is CASTYPSAETQYF.

The rearrangement uses TRBV10-3 and TRBJ1-1; TCRdb returns TRBD1, unconfirmable since there is no DNA. CDR3 length: 16 residues. From germline, CDR1 is ENHRY and CDR2 SYGVKD. The chain's CDR3 is CAISEGQGVMGTEAFF.

The chain has TRBV7-2 and TRBJ2-1. Germline V gene data show CDR1 as SGHTA and CDR2 as FQGNSA. This CDR3 is built from 16 residues. This CDR3 is CASSLVPGKSYNEQFF.

The chain links TRBV29-1 to TRBJ2-1; TCRdb calls TRBD2, which cannot be checked without DNA. The CDR3 totals 13 residues. Per the germline V gene, CDR1 is SQVTM and CDR2 is ANQGSEA. CDR3 amino acids: CSDGLAGVNEQFF.

CDR3: CASSLRDSPTDTQYF. This chain connects TRBV11-3 to TRBJ2-3; the D call from TCRdb, TRBD1, cannot be confirmed without DNA. This CDR3 region has 15 residues. Germline V CDR1 and CDR2: SGHNT, YENEEA.

The chain couples TRBV20-1 to TRBJ1-1; TCRdb names TRBD1, which stays unverified in the absence of DNA. The CDR3 extends over 15 amino acids. Germline V gene lookup returns CDR1 DFQATT and CDR2 SNEGSKA (reference sequence). CDR3 residues: CSARNPQGADTEAFF.

The CDR3 reads CASSRDASNTGELFF. This chain uses TRBV7-9 with TRBJ2-2; absent DNA, TCRdb's TRBD1 call cannot be checked. Germline CDR1 reads SEHNR; CDR2 reads FQNEAQ (reference sequence). The CDR3 runs 15 residues.

The chain carries TRBV27 and TRBJ2-7; TCRdb indicates TRBD2, and absent DNA this call remains unverified. CDR3 length equals 15 residues. Germline V gives CDR1 MNHEY, CDR2 SMNVEV (reference sequence). The CDR3 sequence: CASSLSLAGAYEQYF.

V and J are TRBV4-1 and TRBJ1-6. Germline V gene lookup returns CDR1 MGHRA and CDR2 YSYEKL. The CDR3 has 15 amino acids. This CDR3 is CASSQGDFSGSPLHF.

The chain links TRBV27 to TRBJ2-6; TCRdb picks TRBD1, but there is no DNA to check that call. Germline-derived CDR1 and CDR2 are MNHEY and SMNVEV (reference sequence). CDR3 length: 16 residues. The chain's CDR3 is CASSTRQVPGANVLTF.

This sequence joins TRBV5-6 and TRBJ2-2; TCRdb picks TRBD1, but there is no DNA to check that call. The CDR3 covers 15 residues. The V gene's germline CDR1 is SGHDT and CDR2 YYEEEE. CDR3 amino acids: CASSRLLGQGEELFF.

V and J are TRBV14 and TRBJ2-1. Germline V gene data show CDR1 as SGHDN and CDR2 as FVKESK. This CDR3 is built from 11 residues. The CDR3 reads CASSRYNEQFF.

The chain has TRBV19 and TRBJ2-1; TCRdb outputs TRBD2, but without DNA this stays unchecked. Germline assignment: CDR1 LNHDA and CDR2 SQIVND (reference sequence). The CDR3 extends over 14 amino acids. The CDR3 sequence is CASRSVLAGGEQFF.